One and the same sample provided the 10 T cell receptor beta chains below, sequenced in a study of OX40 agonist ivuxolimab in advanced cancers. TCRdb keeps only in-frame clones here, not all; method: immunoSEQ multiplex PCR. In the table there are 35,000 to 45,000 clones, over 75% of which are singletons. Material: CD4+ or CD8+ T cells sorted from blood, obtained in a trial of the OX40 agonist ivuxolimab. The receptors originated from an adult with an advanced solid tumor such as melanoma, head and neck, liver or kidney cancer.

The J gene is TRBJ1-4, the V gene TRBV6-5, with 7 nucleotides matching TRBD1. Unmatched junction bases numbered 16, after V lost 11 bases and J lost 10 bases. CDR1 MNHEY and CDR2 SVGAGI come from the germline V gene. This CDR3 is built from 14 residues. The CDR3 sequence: CADLQGRAAAKLFF. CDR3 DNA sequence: TGTGCCGACCTACAGGGGCGCGCCGCTGCAAAACTGTTTTTT.

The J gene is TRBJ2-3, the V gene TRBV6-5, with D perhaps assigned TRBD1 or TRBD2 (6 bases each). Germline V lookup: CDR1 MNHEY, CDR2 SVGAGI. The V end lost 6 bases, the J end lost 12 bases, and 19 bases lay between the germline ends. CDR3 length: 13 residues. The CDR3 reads CASRAGQTGYQYF. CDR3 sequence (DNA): TGTGCCAGCAGAGCGGGCCAAACAGGGTATCAGTATTTT.

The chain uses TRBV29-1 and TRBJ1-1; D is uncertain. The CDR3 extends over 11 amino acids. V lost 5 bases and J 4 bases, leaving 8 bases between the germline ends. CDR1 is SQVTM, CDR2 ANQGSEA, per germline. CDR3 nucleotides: TGCAGCGTTACCCGTTCCACTGAAGCTTTCTTT. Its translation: CSVTRSTEAFF.

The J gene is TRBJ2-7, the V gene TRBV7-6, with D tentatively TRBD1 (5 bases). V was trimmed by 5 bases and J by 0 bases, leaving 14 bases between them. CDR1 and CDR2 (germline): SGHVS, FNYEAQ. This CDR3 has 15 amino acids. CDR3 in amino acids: CASSPQGLSSYEQYF. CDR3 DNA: TGTGCCAGCAGCCCCCAGGGTCTGAGCTCCTACGAGCAGTACTTC.

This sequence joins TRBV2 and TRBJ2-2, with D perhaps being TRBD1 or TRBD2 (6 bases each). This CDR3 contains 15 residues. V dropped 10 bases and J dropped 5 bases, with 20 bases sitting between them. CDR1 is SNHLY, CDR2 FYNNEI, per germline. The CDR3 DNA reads TGTGCCATACGGGACCCGGGGGCAGGGACCGGGGAGCTGTTTTTT. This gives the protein CAIRDPGAGTGELFF.

CDR3 sequence reads: CASSENEGRNEKLFF. CDR3 nucleotide sequence: TGTGCCAGCAGTGAAAACGAGGGGAGGAATGAAAAACTGTTTTTT. J is TRBJ1-4 and V is TRBV2; D is possibly TRBD1 (5 bases). Germline V lookup: CDR1 SNHLY, CDR2 FYNNEI. With 2 bases removed from V and 5 bases from J, the gap between germline ends came to 12 bases. The CDR3 length is 15 residues.

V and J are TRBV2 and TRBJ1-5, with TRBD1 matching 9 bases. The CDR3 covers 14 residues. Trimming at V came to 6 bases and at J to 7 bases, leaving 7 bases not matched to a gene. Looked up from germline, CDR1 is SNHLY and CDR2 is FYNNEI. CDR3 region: CASRVQGAGQPQHF. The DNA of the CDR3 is TGTGCCAGCAGAGTACAGGGGGCTGGCCAGCCCCAGCATTTT.

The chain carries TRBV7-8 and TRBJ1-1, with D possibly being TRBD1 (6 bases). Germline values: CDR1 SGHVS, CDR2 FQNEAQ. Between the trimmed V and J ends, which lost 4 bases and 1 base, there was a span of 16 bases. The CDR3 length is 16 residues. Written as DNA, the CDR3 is TGTGCCAGCAGCTCAGGACAGTCCTCTGGGAACACTGAAGCTTTCTTT. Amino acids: CASSSGQSSGNTEAFF. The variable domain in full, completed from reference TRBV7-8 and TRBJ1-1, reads GAGVSQSPRYKVAKRGQDVALRCDPISGHVSLFWYQQALGQGPEFLTYFQNEAQLDKSGLPSDRFFAERPEGSVSTLKIQRTQQEDSAVYLCASSSGQSSGNTEAFFGQGTRLTVV.

DNA for the CDR3: TGTGCCAGCAGCTTAAGGGACACTACGAACACCGGGGAGCTGTTTTTT. This gives the protein CASSLRDTTNTGELFF. The chain combines TRBV7-3 with TRBJ2-2, with a weak D call TRBD1 (6 bases). The V end lost 1 base, the J end lost 0 bases, and 9 bases lay between the germline ends. This CDR3 spans 16 amino acids. Germline-derived CDR1 and CDR2 are SGHTA and FQGTGA. Combining the CDR3 with reference TRBV7-3 and TRBJ2-2 gives the whole variable domain GAGVSQTPSNKVTEKGKYVELRCDPISGHTALYWYRQSLGQGPEFLIYFQGTGAADDSGLPNDRFFAVRPEGSVSTLKIQRTERGDSAVYLCASSLRDTTNTGELFFGEGSRLTVL.

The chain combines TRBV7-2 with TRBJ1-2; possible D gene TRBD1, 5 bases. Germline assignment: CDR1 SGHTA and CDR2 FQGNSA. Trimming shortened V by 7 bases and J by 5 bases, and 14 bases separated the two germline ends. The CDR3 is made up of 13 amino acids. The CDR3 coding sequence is TGTGCCAGCACCCCCGGGACTCGATATGGCTACACCTTC. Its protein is CASTPGTRYGYTF.